What follows are 32 T cell receptor beta chains derived from one specimen sequenced in a study of Ad26.COV2.S vaccination and SARS-CoV-2 variants. Treatment: about 20 received Ad26.COV2.S at low or high dose, single or two shots; 5 received placebo; per-sample allocation not given. Vaccine and placebo recipients were sampled on day 63 after the first injection. This table comes from immunoSEQ multiplex PCR, and its TCRdb copy is limited to in-frame clones, with some not included. The sample holds roughly 700,000 clones, roughly 90% seen once. The sequencing here drew on peripheral blood, taken in a trial of Ad26.COV2.S vaccine versus placebo. These TCRs come from a person between 18 and 59 years old who received the Ad26.COV2.S COVID-19 vaccine or a placebo.

The chain couples TRBV3-1 (or the pseudogene TRBV3-2) to TRBJ1-2, with D perhaps TRBD1 (6 bases). The germline V and J ends were trimmed by 4 bases and 0 bases, with 9 bases remaining between them. The germline V gene encodes CDR1 LGHDT and CDR2 YNNKEL (reference sequence). This CDR3 is built from 14 residues. The CDR3 sequence is CASSPGQPNYGYTF. DNA for the CDR3: TGTGCCAGCAGCCCCGGACAGCCTAACTATGGCTACACCTTC.

The chain is built from TRBV6-5 and TRBJ2-7; D is tentatively TRBD1 or TRBD2 (5 bases each). The ends were cut back, 6 bases at V and 6 bases at J, with 18 bases in the middle. The CDR3 contains 14 residues. Germline assignment: CDR1 MNHEY and CDR2 SVGAGI. The CDR3 sequence: CASRSGAGEPEQYF. The DNA for the CDR3 is TGTGCCAGCAGATCCGGGGCCGGGGAGCCCGAGCAGTACTTC.

V usage is TRBV5-4 and J usage is TRBJ1-4, with D possibly matching TRBD1 (6 bases). The CDR3 runs 14 residues. CDR1 SGHNT and CDR2 YYREEE come from the germline V gene (reference sequence). The ends were cut back, 2 bases at V and 6 bases at J, with 11 bases in the middle. CDR3 region: CASSFLGGDEKLFF. As DNA, the CDR3 is TGTGCCAGCAGCTTTCTTGGGGGCGATGAAAAACTGTTTTTT.

This chain connects TRBV7-2 to TRBJ1-4; no reliable D call. The CDR3 consists of 16 residues. V was pared by 1 base and J by 6 bases, with 15 bases between. The germline V gene has CDR1 SGHTA and CDR2 FQGNSA. The CDR3, as DNA: TGTGCCAGCAGCTTAGGCGCATGGGGTTTCGATGAAAAACTGTTTTTT. As protein: CASSLGAWGFDEKLFF. The full variable domain, its missing parts supplied by reference TRBV7-2 and TRBJ1-4, is GAGVSQSPSNKVTEKGKDVELRCDPISGHTALYWYRQSLGQGLEFLIYFQGNSAPDKSGLPSDRFSAERTGGSVSTLTIQRTQQEDSAVYLCASSLGAWGFDEKLFFGSGTQLSVL.

The V and J genes are TRBV27 and TRBJ1-1; D may be TRBD1 (5 bases). The germline CDR1 and CDR2 sequences are MNHEY and SMNVEV (reference sequence). V was pared by 1 base and J by 10 bases, with 16 bases between. The CDR3 contains 14 residues. This CDR3 is CASSLYGQGTSAFF. The CDR3 DNA follows: TGTGCCAGCAGTTTATACGGGCAGGGCACATCAGCTTTCTTT.

This chain joins TRBV11-2 and TRBJ1-1, with D uncertain. This CDR3 comprises 14 residues. From germline, CDR1 is SGHAT and CDR2 FQNNGV. Trimming stripped 1 base from V and 1 base from J, with 7 bases between. The CDR3, as DNA: TGTGCCAGCAGCTTAGGTCAGCCGAACACTGAAGCTTTCTTT. Protein sequence: CASSLGQPNTEAFF.

The genes are TRBV27 and TRBJ1-1; possible D gene TRBD1, 6 bases. Trimming removed 4 bases from V and 0 bases from J, with 12 bases in between. The CDR3 is 15 amino acids. From germline, CDR1 is MNHEY and CDR2 SMNVEV (reference sequence). The CDR3 loop is CASSSRDTLNTEAFF. The CDR3 DNA reads TGTGCCAGCAGTTCCCGGGACACGCTGAACACTGAAGCTTTCTTT.

The chain links TRBV3-1 (or the pseudogene TRBV3-2) to TRBJ1-6; the match to TRBD1 covers 8 bases. The germline V gene encodes CDR1 LGHDT and CDR2 YNNKEL (reference sequence). V shed 6 bases, J shed 6 bases, and the junction held 10 bases outside the gene matches. The CDR3 is 16 amino acids. CDR3 sequence reads: CASSPYIDRGNSPLHF. DNA of the CDR3: TGTGCCAGCAGTCCGTATATTGACAGGGGTAATTCACCCCTCCACTTT.

This clone occurred once. The chain joins TRBV6-5 to TRBJ1-1, with 7 bases lining up with TRBD1. CDR3 length: 15 residues. After removal of 6 bases from V and 4 bases from J, the junction contained 11 bases not matched to a gene. Per the germline V gene, CDR1 is MNHEY and CDR2 is SVGAGI. CDR3 sequence (DNA): TGTGCCAGCAGCCATCAACAGGGGTCAGGCACTGAAGCTTTCTTT. Amino acids: CASSHQQGSGTEAFF.

This chain connects TRBV7-8 to TRBJ2-7, with 8 bases fitting TRBD2. The germline CDR1 and CDR2 sequences are SGHVS and FQNEAQ. J lost 0 bases, V lost 4 bases, and 5 bases had no gene match. There are 15 residues in the CDR3. The CDR3 reads CASSYLSGSSYEQYF. DNA for the CDR3: TGTGCCAGCAGCTACCTCAGCGGGAGCTCCTACGAGCAGTACTTC.

This clone was observed many times. The V and J genes are TRBV7-2 and TRBJ2-5; 9 nucleotides match TRBD1. The junction had 5 bases not matched to a gene; V was cut back by 1 base and J by 5 bases. Germline CDR1 and CDR2: SGHTA and FQGNSA. The CDR3 sequence is 15 residues long. CDR3 protein: CASSLGDRDRETQYF. The CDR3 DNA reads as TGTGCCAGCAGCTTAGGGGACAGGGATAGGGAGACCCAGTACTTC.

CDR3 nucleotide sequence: TGTGCCAGCAGCTTAGGGGGAATGGGCGAGACCCAGTACTTC. Translation: CASSLGGMGETQYF. V usage is TRBV11-2 and J usage is TRBJ2-5, with D unclear. The CDR3 has 14 amino acids. Trimming took off 1 base at V and 5 bases at J, with 11 bases between the two ends. CDR1 is SGHAT, CDR2 FQNNGV, per germline.

The chain couples TRBV30 to TRBJ2-3; 9 bases align to TRBD2. Losses at the gene ends were 4 bases for V and 5 bases for J; bases not matched to a gene: 7. CDR1 is GTSNPN and CDR2 is SVGIG in the germline V gene (reference sequence). The CDR3 spans 14 residues. CDR3 sequence: CAWNIAGVGDTQYF. The DNA for the CDR3 is TGTGCCTGGAATATAGCGGGGGTGGGAGATACGCAGTATTTT.

The rearrangement joins TRBV10-3 to TRBJ1-5; D not certain. CDR3 size: 14 residues. Between the trimmed V and J ends, which lost 2 bases and 4 bases, there was a span of 9 bases. Germline lookup yields CDR1 ENHRY and CDR2 SYGVKD. CDR3 protein: CAISESGDNQPQHF. In DNA, the CDR3 is TGTGCCATCAGTGAGAGCGGAGATAATCAGCCCCAGCATTTT.

This chain links TRBV7-6 with TRBJ2-7; D is ambiguous. V dropped 1 base and J dropped 1 base, with 11 bases sitting between them. The CDR3 sequence is 15 residues long. Germline V gene sequence: CDR1 SGHVS, CDR2 FNYEAQ. The CDR3 nucleotides read TGTGCCAGCAGCTTAGGCACTGGCATTTCCTACGAGCAGTACTTC. Translation gives CASSLGTGISYEQYF.

In this sample, this clone turned up once. The V call is TRBV18, the J call TRBJ2-5; TRBD2 matches at 14 bases. With V trimmed by 2 bases and J by 4 bases, 0 bases remained unmatched. In germline, CDR1 is KGHSH, CDR2 LQKENI. CDR3 size: 15 residues. The CDR3 nucleotides are TGTGCCAGCTCACCAGGACTAGCGGGAGGAGAGACCCAGTACTTC. It specifies CASSPGLAGGETQYF.

This clone has just one count. This rearrangement joins TRBV14 to TRBJ2-5; D call uncertain. Germline CDR1 SGHDN, CDR2 FVKESK. There are 12 residues in the CDR3. The V and J ends lost 3 bases and 3 bases respectively, with 5 bases between them. In nucleotides, the CDR3 is TGTGCCAGCAGCCACGGAAAAGAGACCCAGTACTTC. Its translation is CASSHGKETQYF.

V gene TRBV27 combines with J gene TRBJ2-2; weak D call: TRBD2 (6 bases). The V end lost 6 bases, the J end lost 4 bases, and 21 bases lay between the germline ends. Germline CDR1 reads MNHEY; CDR2 reads SMNVEV (reference sequence). This CDR3 has 17 residues. CDR3 nucleotides: TGTGCCAGCAGGGGGTCCTGGAGGGGTGCGGGCACCGGGGAGCTGTTTTTT. Translated, it gives CASRGSWRGAGTGELFF.

The chain recombines TRBV6-5 with TRBJ2-2; TRBD2 might be the D (6 bases). V was pared by 2 bases and J by 6 bases, with 7 bases between. The length of the CDR3 is 13 residues. CDR1 MNHEY and CDR2 SVGAGI come from the germline V gene. The CDR3 protein is CASSYGEAGELFF. CDR3 coding DNA: TGTGCCAGCAGTTACGGGGAGGCCGGGGAGCTGTTTTTT.

This sequence joins TRBV18 and TRBJ1-2; 8 nucleotides match TRBD1. The ends lost 6 bases at V and 5 bases at J; junction bases unmatched: 5. From germline, CDR1 is KGHSH and CDR2 LQKENI. The CDR3 has 13 residues. The CDR3 sequence is CASSPGQEYGYTF. The CDR3 region has the DNA TGTGCCAGCTCGCCGGGACAGGAATATGGCTACACCTTC.

The V gene is TRBV27, the J gene TRBJ2-5; 11 bases align to TRBD2. Germline loops: CDR1 MNHEY, CDR2 SMNVEV (reference sequence). The CDR3 is 15 residues long. After removal of 5 bases from V and 2 bases from J, the junction contained 4 bases not matched to a gene. CDR3 sequence reads: CASSDGTSGQETQYF. The CDR3 DNA sequence: TGTGCCAGCAGTGACGGGACTAGCGGACAAGAGACCCAGTACTTC.

The sample holds one count of this clone. The chain couples TRBV6-5 to TRBJ2-7; TRBD1 agrees at 10 bases. In germline, CDR1 is MNHEY, CDR2 SVGAGI. V lost 8 bases, J lost 8 bases, and 9 bases stayed unmatched. There are 13 residues in the CDR3. The CDR3 loop is CASGRTGGEKQYF. CDR3 nucleotide sequence: TGTGCCAGCGGCAGGACAGGGGGGGAGAAGCAGTACTTC.

The genes are TRBV4-2 and TRBJ2-3; D is tentatively TRBD1 or TRBD2 (5 bases each). Trimming removed 0 bases at V and 1 base at J, with 14 bases between. Germline-derived CDR1 and CDR2 are LGHNA and YNFKEQ. This CDR3 has 17 amino acids. CDR3 region: CASSQDPTGRGTDTQYF. The CDR3 nucleotides are TGTGCCAGCAGCCAAGATCCAACGGGGCGAGGCACAGATACGCAGTATTTT.

The gene calls are TRBV5-1 and TRBJ1-1; D ambiguous. CDR3 length equals 14 residues. The V end lost 6 bases, the J end lost 0 bases, and 12 bases lay between the germline ends. The germline gives CDR1 SGHRS, CDR2 YFSETQ. The CDR3 loop is CASTPGFVNTEAFF. Written as DNA, the CDR3 is TGCGCCAGCACCCCGGGTTTTGTGAACACTGAAGCTTTCTTT.

The CDR3 loop is CASSPQGSGANVLTF. As DNA, the CDR3 is TGTGCCAGCAGCCCACAGGGTTCTGGGGCCAACGTCCTGACTTTC. The V call is TRBV3-1 (or the pseudogene TRBV3-2), the J call TRBJ2-6, with D possibly being TRBD1 (6 bases). Per the germline V gene, CDR1 is LGHDT and CDR2 is YNNKEL (reference sequence). V lost 4 bases to trimming and J lost 1 base, with 8 bases between them. The CDR3 loop spans 15 amino acids.

The chain is built from TRBV5-4 and TRBJ2-3; D is unresolved. CDR3 length equals 12 residues. V was cut by 5 bases and J by 6 bases, with 10 bases left in between. Germline CDR1 reads SGHNT; CDR2 reads YYREEE (reference sequence). Here the CDR3 reads CASRRAADTQYF. CDR3 nucleotides: TGTGCCAGCAGACGAGCTGCGGATACGCAGTATTTT.

The V and J genes are TRBV7-2 and TRBJ1-3, with 8 bases matching TRBD1. The CDR3 loop spans 15 amino acids. V was clipped by 3 bases and J by 4 bases; unmatched bases: 5. The V gene's germline CDR1 is SGHTA and CDR2 FQGNSA. CDR3 region: CASSFTTGVGNTIYF. CDR3 nucleotides: TGTGCCAGCAGCTTCACGACAGGGGTAGGAAACACCATATATTTT.

This chain uses TRBV7-2 with TRBJ2-1; D remains unclear. CDR1 SGHTA and CDR2 FQGNSA come from the germline V gene. V lost 7 bases and J lost 9, with 16 bases in between. The CDR3 consists of 13 residues. Here the CDR3 reads CASKPGGFREQFF. The DNA for the CDR3 is TGTGCCAGCAAACCAGGTGGGTTTCGTGAGCAGTTCTTC.

The V gene is TRBV4-2, the J gene TRBJ1-6; D not resolved. CDR1 and CDR2 (germline): LGHNA, YNFKEQ. The CDR3 consists of 13 residues. V was trimmed by 7 bases and J by 6 bases, leaving 10 bases between them. Here the CDR3 DNA reads TGTGCCAGCACCGCAGAGGGTAATTCACCCCTCCACTTT. Its protein product is CASTAEGNSPLHF.

This chain uses TRBV18 with TRBJ2-7; 9 nucleotides match TRBD2. This CDR3 is 15 amino acids long. Germline V gene lookup returns CDR1 KGHSH and CDR2 LQKENI. Trimming at V came to 2 bases and at J to 0 bases, leaving 2 bases not matched to a gene. DNA for the CDR3: TGTGCCAGCTCACCAGGACTAGCGCACTCCTACGAGCAGTACTTC. Translation gives CASSPGLAHSYEQYF.

The J gene is TRBJ1-2, the V gene TRBV18; tentatively, D is TRBD1 (6 bases). The germline V gene encodes CDR1 KGHSH and CDR2 LQKENI. This CDR3 spans 14 amino acids. V was pared by 2 bases and J by 4 bases, with 11 bases between. The CDR3 bases are TGTGCCAGCTCACCAGGGGACAATCCCTATGGCTACACCTTC. Translated: CASSPGDNPYGYTF.

J is TRBJ1-2 and V is TRBV19; 10 nucleotides line up with TRBD1. The CDR3 contains 15 residues. The germline V gene encodes CDR1 LNHDA and CDR2 SQIVND (reference sequence). V shed 3 bases and J 6 bases; nucleotides not matched to a gene: 7. The CDR3 protein is CASSIRDRGFDGYTF. In DNA, the CDR3 is TGTGCCAGTAGTATCCGGGACAGGGGATTCGATGGCTACACCTTC.